The 29 T cell receptor beta chains listed next were all sequenced from one sample in a study of response to subunit inactivated influenza vaccine. Each CDR3 protein is one row after TCRdb ran MiXCR on the RT-PCR reads. The sample yields hundreds of thousands of distinct CDR3 sequences, less than 20% seen once. Sequenced material: PBMCs from blood, taken 4 to 6 days after vaccination. These TCRs come from a man between 45 and 60 years old who received an inactivated influenza vaccine.

This clonotype was recorded a few times. This sequence joins TRBV15 and TRBJ2-5; no definite D call. V was pared by 1 base and J by 1 base, with 7 bases between. The CDR3 length is 14 residues. CDR1 is LNHNV, CDR2 YYDKDF, per germline (reference sequence). CDR3 in DNA: TGTGCCACCAGCAGAGTGAGCAGCCAAGAGACCCAGTACTTC. The encoded protein is CATSRVSSQETQYF.

V is TRBV10-3 and J is TRBJ2-1; weak D call: TRBD1 (5 bases). Deletions cut 0 bases from V and 6 bases from J, with 9 bases between. Germline V gene lookup returns CDR1 ENHRY and CDR2 SYGVKD. The CDR3 has 14 residues. CDR3 residues: CAISESLRGNEQFF. DNA for the CDR3: TGTGCCATCAGTGAGTCGCTAAGGGGCAATGAGCAGTTCTTC.

This clonotype turned up a few times. The gene calls are TRBV5-1 and TRBJ2-3; D possibly uses TRBD1 or TRBD2 (6 bases each). This CDR3 has 15 residues. The ends were cut back, 1 base at V and 2 bases at J, with 11 bases in the middle. CDR1 and CDR2 (germline): SGHRS, YFSETQ. The CDR3 DNA reads as TGCGCCAGCAGCTTGCAACAGGGACTCACAGATACGCAGTATTTT. Protein product: CASSLQQGLTDTQYF.

This clonotype was counted at least ten times. The rearrangement uses TRBV12-3 or TRBV12-4 and TRBJ2-3, with D perhaps matching TRBD1 (6 bases). The CDR3 consists of 15 residues. The germline V and J ends were trimmed by 2 bases and 3 bases, with 12 bases remaining between them. The CDR3 is CASSLRRGRTDTQYF. DNA of the CDR3: TGTGCCAGCAGTTTACGCAGGGGAAGAACAGATACGCAGTATTTT.

V and J are TRBV9 and TRBJ1-1; possibly TRBD1 for D (6 bases). The germline V gene encodes CDR1 SGDLS and CDR2 YYNGEE. V lost 4 bases and J lost 1, with 17 bases in between. The CDR3 totals 16 residues. The CDR3 here is CASSRGGHPQNTEAFF. The CDR3 DNA sequence: TGTGCCAGCAGCAGAGGGGGGCACCCCCAGAACACTGAAGCTTTCTTT. Variable domain in full (rest from reference TRBV9 and TRBJ1-1): DSGVTQTPKHLITATGQRVTLRCSPRSGDLSVYWYQQSLDQGLQFLIQYYNGEERAKGNILERFSAQQFPDLHSELNLSSLELGDSALYFCASSRGGHPQNTEAFFGQGTRLTVV.

This clonotype has a count of ten or more. The V gene is TRBV29-1, the J gene TRBJ2-2; tentative D call: TRBD1 (6 bases). This CDR3 spans 16 amino acids. The germline CDR1 and CDR2 sequences are SQVTM and ANQGSEA. V dropped 1 base and J dropped 1 base, with 13 bases sitting between them. The CDR3 loop reads CSVEVRETGNTGELFF. The CDR3 DNA follows: TGCAGCGTTGAAGTCAGGGAGACAGGGAACACCGGGGAGCTGTTTTTT.

The V call is TRBV5-5, the J call TRBJ2-1, with D unclear. CDR3 length equals 15 residues. Trimming took 4 bases from V and 6 from J, leaving 17 bases between them. CDR1 and CDR2 (germline): SGHKS, YYEKEE (reference sequence). The CDR3 reads CASSPGSQFFNEQFF. CDR3 bases: TGTGCCAGCAGCCCCGGCTCCCAGTTTTTCAATGAGCAGTTCTTC. Full variable domain (outside the CDR3, taken from reference TRBV5-5 and TRBJ2-1): DAGVTQSPTHLIKTRGQQVTLRCSPISGHKSVSWYQQVLGQGPQFIFQYYEKEERGRGNFPDRFSARQFPNYSSELNVNALLLGDSALYLCASSPGSQFFNEQFFGPGTRLTVL.

This sequence joins TRBV5-1 and TRBJ2-5, with 7 bases fitting TRBD2. Germline loops: CDR1 SGHRS, CDR2 YFSETQ. V was clipped by 4 bases and J by 1 base; unmatched bases: 7. This CDR3 region has 15 residues. The CDR3 loop reads CASSRMGLTQETQYF. CDR3 nucleotide sequence: TGCGCCAGCAGCCGAATGGGACTAACCCAAGAGACCCAGTACTTC.

This clonotype turned up a few times. J is TRBJ1-2 and V is TRBV28; D is undetermined. CDR3 length equals 12 residues. The ends were cut back, 5 bases at V and 2 bases at J, with 6 bases in the middle. Germline V gives CDR1 MDHEN, CDR2 SYDVKM. The CDR3 sequence is CASSVQNYGYTF. For the CDR3, the DNA is TGTGCCAGCAGTGTACAGAACTATGGCTACACCTTC.

The chain has TRBV28 and TRBJ1-2; 12 positions agree with TRBD1. The CDR3 sequence is 16 residues long. Per germline, CDR1 MDHEN and CDR2 SYDVKM. The trim removed 0 bases at V and 4 bases at J, leaving 3 bases unmatched. DNA for the CDR3: TGTGCCAGCAGTTTATGGGGACAGGGGGCGGTCTATGGCTACACCTTC. This encodes CASSLWGQGAVYGYTF.

This rearrangement joins TRBV4-3 to TRBJ1-6, with a possible D match to TRBD1 (5 bases). CDR3 length equals 15 residues. V lost 0 bases and J 10 bases, leaving 13 bases between the germline ends. Germline values: CDR1 LGHNA, CDR2 YSLEER. CDR3 bases: TGCGCCAGCAGCCAAGATTATGAGGGGAAATCACCCCTCCACTTT. This translates into CASSQDYEGKSPLHF.

The sample holds a few counts of this clonotype. The chain employs TRBV6-2 or TRBV6-3 and TRBJ2-1, with TRBD2 as a possible D gene (5 bases). Germline V gene lookup returns CDR1 MNHEY and CDR2 SVGEGT. The germline V and J ends were trimmed by 5 bases and 13 bases, with 12 bases remaining between them. The CDR3 loop spans 11 amino acids. CDR3 sequence (DNA): TGTGCCAGCAGTCCTTCTAGCCGTCAGTTCTTC. Translation: CASSPSSRQFF.

The chain carries TRBV28 and TRBJ2-5, with 10 positions matching TRBD2. CDR3 length: 16 residues. V trimming: 4 bases; J trimming: 7 bases; junction bases outside the gene matches: 12. The germline V gene encodes CDR1 MDHEN and CDR2 SYDVKM. The CDR3: CASSSLKREGLRTQYF. CDR3 coding DNA: TGTGCCAGCAGTTCCCTCAAGCGGGAGGGCCTCCGGACCCAGTACTTC.

In this sample, this clonotype turned up many times. The gene calls are TRBV20-1 and TRBJ2-7; 15 bases line up with TRBD2. CDR1 and CDR2 (germline): DFQATT, SNEGSKA (reference sequence). This CDR3 region has 18 residues. Unmatched junction bases numbered 13, after V lost 5 bases and J lost 2 bases. The CDR3 loop reads CSASSIFGTSGGTYEQYF. As DNA, the CDR3 is TGCAGTGCTTCATCCATCTTTGGGACTAGCGGGGGGACCTACGAGCAGTACTTC.

The chain employs TRBV27 and TRBJ2-5; 9 bases fit TRBD1. The CDR3 loop spans 15 amino acids. V was pared by 6 bases and J by 3 bases, with 8 bases of the junction left unmatched. CDR1 is MNHEY, CDR2 SMNVEV, per germline (reference sequence). The chain's CDR3 is CASRRGTGKEETQYF. The CDR3 bases are TGTGCCAGCAGACGTGGGACAGGGAAAGAAGAGACCCAGTACTTC.

The chain links TRBV4-3 to TRBJ1-1, with D possibly matching TRBD1 (5 bases). The V end lost 0 bases, the J end lost 4 bases, and 15 bases lay between the germline ends. The CDR3 runs to 16 residues. Germline assignment: CDR1 LGHNA and CDR2 YSLEER. The CDR3 loop reads CASSQDLPRVGTEAFF. CDR3 in DNA: TGCGCCAGCAGCCAAGACCTGCCCAGGGTTGGCACTGAAGCTTTCTTT.

Many counts were recorded for this clonotype. The V and J genes are TRBV15 and TRBJ2-3; 11 bases match TRBD2. Looked up from germline, CDR1 is LNHNV and CDR2 is YYDKDF (reference sequence). The CDR3 extends over 16 amino acids. Trimming took 0 bases from V and 5 from J; bases not matched to a gene: 4. CDR3 region: CATSRDVGLAGDTQYF. The CDR3 region has the DNA TGTGCCACCAGCAGAGATGTAGGACTAGCGGGAGATACGCAGTATTTT.

The V gene is TRBV25-1, the J gene TRBJ2-1; possibly TRBD2 for D (7 bases). The CDR3 has 16 residues. Trimming pared 7 bases from V and 1 base from J, leaving 17 bases between. The germline V gene has CDR1 MGHDK and CDR2 SYGVNS. The CDR3 nucleotides read TGTGCCAGCACCCGAAGCGGGACACAATCCTACAATGAGCAGTTCTTC. This gives the protein CASTRSGTQSYNEQFF.

The chain employs TRBV20-1 and TRBJ2-7; D uncertain. Germline CDR1 reads DFQATT; CDR2 reads SNEGSKA (reference sequence). This CDR3 is built from 14 residues. The ends were cut back, 3 bases at V and 2 bases at J, with 14 bases in the middle. CDR3 nucleotide sequence: TGCAGTGCTAGGGCCCCGCCCGGACCCTACGAGCAGTACTTC. Translated, it gives CSARAPPGPYEQYF.

V usage is TRBV9 and J usage is TRBJ2-2; no reliable D call. Germline CDR1 SGDLS, CDR2 YYNGEE. The CDR3 is made up of 15 amino acids. Deletions cut 0 bases from V and 5 bases from J, with 11 bases between. CDR3 in DNA: TGTGCCAGCAGCGTAGTGGGGATAGGTACCGGGGAGCTGTTTTTT. This encodes CASSVVGIGTGELFF.

Comment on this clonotype: The junction and the germline gene differ at one end; a read error may be behind it. The chain links TRBV12-3 or TRBV12-4 to TRBJ2-3; D is ambiguous. The CDR3 runs to 11 residues. The CDR3 nucleotides read TGTGTCAGCAGTTTAGGAGATACGCAGTATTTT. Protein: CVSSLGDTQYF.

The chain is built from TRBV5-6 and TRBJ1-2; D may be TRBD1 (5 bases). Trimming pared 3 bases from V and 4 bases from J, leaving 10 bases between. From germline, CDR1 is SGHDT and CDR2 YYEEEE. The CDR3 length is 13 residues. CDR3: CASSSSGGYGYTF. DNA of the CDR3: TGTGCCAGCAGCTCTTCCGGGGGCTATGGCTACACCTTC.

This clonotype showed up just a few times. The V and J genes are TRBV10-3 and TRBJ1-4; the match to TRBD1 covers 8 bases. Germline V CDR1 and CDR2: ENHRY, SYGVKD. With 3 bases clipped from V and 4 bases from J, the junction kept 4 bases outside the gene matches. The length of the CDR3 is 15 residues. This CDR3 is CAISDDRGGNEKLFF. CDR3 bases: TGTGCCATCAGTGACGACAGGGGTGGTAATGAAAAACTGTTTTTT.

This clonotype was seen more than once but under ten times. The rearrangement links TRBV3-1 to TRBJ1-2; D uncertain. The germline gives CDR1 LGHDT, CDR2 YNNKEL (reference sequence). Trimming stripped 0 bases from V and 1 base from J, with 6 bases between. The CDR3 is 14 amino acids. The CDR3 DNA reads TGTGCCAGCAGCCAAGATCGATTTAACTATGGCTACACCTTC. Its protein is CASSQDRFNYGYTF.

This clonotype occurred many times. The V gene is TRBV18, the J gene TRBJ2-1, with 9 positions matching TRBD1. The V segment lost 4 bases and the J segment 9 bases; nucleotides outside the gene matches: 4. The CDR3 has 13 residues. From germline, CDR1 is KGHSH and CDR2 LQKENI. CDR3 coding DNA: TGTGCCAGCTCACTGGACAGGGGAACTGAGCAGTTCTTC. This gives the protein CASSLDRGTEQFF.

In this sample, this clonotype turned up a few times. The chain employs TRBV7-2 and TRBJ2-6, with D hard to call. The CDR3 consists of 17 residues. Per germline, CDR1 SGHTA and CDR2 FQGNSA. V was clipped by 2 bases and J by 1 base, with 12 bases between them. CDR3 sequence reads: CASSLRYATSGANVLTF. The CDR3 DNA is TGTGCCAGCAGCTTACGCTATGCGACGTCTGGGGCCAACGTCCTGACTTTC.

V usage is TRBV20-1 and J usage is TRBJ1-2; no reliable D call. The V and J ends lost 4 bases and 4 bases respectively, with 19 bases between them. CDR1 is DFQATT, CDR2 SNEGSKA, per germline (reference sequence). The CDR3 sequence is 15 residues long. The CDR3 DNA follows: TGCAGTGCTACTACTTTTACCTCTTTCTCCTATGGCTACACCTTC. Encoded protein: CSATTFTSFSYGYTF.

Only a few counts were recorded for this clonotype. The rearrangement uses TRBV6-2 or TRBV6-3 and TRBJ2-7; D gene ambiguous. The CDR3 runs to 18 residues. Germline V CDR1 and CDR2: MNHEY, SVGEGT. The germline V and J ends were trimmed by 2 bases and 3 bases, with 23 bases remaining between them. The CDR3 DNA follows: TGTGCCAGCAGTTACCTACTCTTTGGGGATTTCGTTAACTACGAGCAGTACTTC. Translated, it gives CASSYLLFGDFVNYEQYF.

This rearrangement joins TRBV10-3 to TRBJ2-5, with 7 bases matching TRBD1. The V gene end was trimmed by 8 bases and the J gene end by 2 bases; junction bases not matched to a gene: 8. Germline V gives CDR1 ENHRY, CDR2 SYGVKD. The CDR3 is 14 amino acids. CDR3 sequence (DNA): TGTGCCATCGGCTCTGGACAGGAACAAGAGACCCAGTACTTC. This codes for CAIGSGQEQETQYF.